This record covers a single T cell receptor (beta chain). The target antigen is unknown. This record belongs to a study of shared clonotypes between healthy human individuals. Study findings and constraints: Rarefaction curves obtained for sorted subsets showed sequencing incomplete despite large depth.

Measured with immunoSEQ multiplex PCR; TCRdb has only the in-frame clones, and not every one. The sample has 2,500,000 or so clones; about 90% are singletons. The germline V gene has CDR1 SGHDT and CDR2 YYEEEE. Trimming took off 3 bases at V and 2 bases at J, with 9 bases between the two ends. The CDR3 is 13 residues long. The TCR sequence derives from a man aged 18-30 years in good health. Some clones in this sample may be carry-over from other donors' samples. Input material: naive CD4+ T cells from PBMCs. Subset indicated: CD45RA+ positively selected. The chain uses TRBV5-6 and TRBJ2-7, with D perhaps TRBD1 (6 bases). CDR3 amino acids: CASSSGVPYEQYF. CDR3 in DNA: TGTGCCAGCAGCTCAGGGGTCCCCTACGAGCAGTACTTC.